The following is a TCR beta chain sequence with its context. The clone's antigen remains unknown. No qualities accompany the bases; no much larger clone lies one base away. Whole blood was collected in K2EDTA tubes by collaborating institutions according to the institutions' own protocols. For TCRbeta analysis, collaborators shipped samples in one of three forms: frozen whole blood, isolated PBMCs, or DNA extracted from either of those sample types. TCRbeta CDR3 regions were amplified from genomic DNA by means of the immunoSEQ Assay, a bias-controlled multiplex PCR. In the authors' own workflow: The number of nucleated cells in each sample was estimated from the amplification of reference gene primers within the assay. To quantify the absolute abundance of each unique TCRbeta CDR3 rearrangement, sequence reads were collapsed and filtered. For each sample, productive Simpson clonality was calculated as the square root of Simpson's diversity index across productive rearrangements. This immuneACCESS table, as held by TCRdb, lists in-frame sequences with V and J called but not all clones. Of the missing ones, under half trace to an unresolved V gene in checked studies; the others have no known cause. That table furnishes V, J and clone size, whereas the DNA furnished D and trimming. This sample is represented by approximately 90,000 clones; about 80% of them were singletons. The ten largest clones add up to less than 20% of the sample.

The data were obtained in a study of blood T cell repertoires in COVID-19 (dated by TCRdb to the early 2020s). As for the study more broadly: Collaborator samples came from the United States, Italy and Spain and covered acute and convalescent phases of COVID-19. The prospective study material was composed of cDNA or gDNA derived from T cells, B-cell-depleted T cells, or PBMCs. Deeply sampled blood TCRbeta repertoires from subjects exposed to, actively infected with, or recovered from COVID-19 were included in the dataset. The repertoires were released in a freely available public database meant as a resource for research on the immune response to SARS-CoV-2. The samples were drawn from the first 160 participants of the ongoing ImmuneRACE study and from 950 to 1,500 subjects provided by 6 global collaborators. Nearly every sample came with metadata listing a de-identified subject ID, COVID-19 status, age in years and sex. Where HLA class I and class II types were available, the types were taken from metadata supplied by the sample provider, not from assay-based typing. Points the paper makes about the study in general: How much clinical and demographic metadata was included differed by source and by participant, and the metadata was provided uncurated.

From the cysteine through the phenylalanine, the CDR3 covers 16 amino acids. Only the CDR3 region is kept as DNA, spanning 48 bases read in frame from base 1. CDR1 SGHTA and CDR2 FQGNSA were looked up in the germline V gene. Deletion took 0 bases off V and 7 bases off J, with a span of 16 bases between the germline ends. Material for sequencing was peripheral blood. This clonotype was sampled from a woman of 80 years or more with acute or convalescent COVID-19. The chain is assembled from TRBV7-2 and TRBJ1-5; TRBD1 is possibly the D segment (5 matching bases). The CDR3 is CASSLAAQWGGQPQHF. The DNA sequence is as follows: TGTGCCAGCAGCTTAGCGGCACAATGGGGGGGGCAGCCCCAGCATTTT.